This passage covers 17 T cell receptor beta chains from one sample sequenced in a study of CD8+ T cells in alopecia areata. RNA extraction and reverse transcription yielded cDNA as sequencing template. Sequenced by immunoSEQ multiplex PCR; TCRdb stores in-frame clones only, minus some. The sample includes more than 90,000 clones, under 60% seen only once; the top ten take less than 15%. Treatment reported: oral pan-JAK inhibitor, 5-10 mg twice daily. Sequences were derived from CD8+ T cells sorted from blood, sampled at week 24, from a patient treated with tofacitinib. The receptors shown here come from a human donor with alopecia areata.

The chain uses TRBV13 and TRBJ1-1, with D perhaps matching TRBD1 (6 bases). Trimming removed 3 bases at V and 4 bases at J, with 9 bases between. The CDR3 loop spans 13 amino acids. Per germline, CDR1 PRHDT and CDR2 FYEKMQ (reference sequence). The DNA for the CDR3 is TGTGCCAGCAGCTTTACAGGGAGCACTGAAGCTTTCTTT. Translated: CASSFTGSTEAFF.

V and J are TRBV7-8 and TRBJ2-7; D gene uncertain. This CDR3 has 15 residues. The germline V and J ends were trimmed by 2 bases and 4 bases, with 15 bases remaining between them. Germline CDR1 reads SGHVS; CDR2 reads FQNEAQ. The CDR3 protein is CASSLKSGAVYEQYF. The CDR3 coding sequence is TGTGCCAGCAGCTTAAAGTCAGGTGCTGTATACGAGCAGTACTTC.

The chain employs TRBV5-6 and TRBJ1-2; 8 bases are a match to TRBD1. This CDR3 has 17 residues. V was clipped by 0 bases and J by 0 bases; unmatched bases: 7. Germline values: CDR1 SGHDT, CDR2 YYEEEE. CDR3 sequence: CASSLDGTGLTNYGYTF. The CDR3 DNA reads TGTGCCAGCAGCTTGGACGGGACAGGATTAACTAACTATGGCTACACCTTC.

Note on this clone: At one end, the junction sequence differs from germline, possibly due to a read error. The gene calls are TRBV5-4 and TRBJ1-6, with D maybe TRBD1 (5 bases). Per the germline V gene, CDR1 is SGHNT and CDR2 is YYREEE (reference sequence). The length of the CDR3 is 19 residues. CDR3 loop: CASSLSLQGRPKTSSPLHF. In DNA form, the CDR3 reads TGTGCCAGTAGCTTGTCACTCCAGGGCCGCCCGAAAACGAGTTCACCCCTCCACTTT.

This clone was counted a few times. The chain joins TRBV9 to TRBJ2-6, with 9 bases that match TRBD1. The V segment lost 4 bases and the J segment 2 bases; nucleotides outside the gene matches: 7. Germline V gene sequence: CDR1 SGDLS, CDR2 YYNGEE. The CDR3 loop spans 17 amino acids. The CDR3 coding sequence is TGTGCCAGCAGCCTCGGGACAGGGTCTACTGGGGCCAACGTCCTGACTTTC. This sequence encodes CASSLGTGSTGANVLTF.

The sample holds a few counts of this clone. The rearrangement joins TRBV7-9 to TRBJ2-2; TRBD1 might be the D (5 bases). Trimming shortened V by 8 bases and J by 0 bases, and 13 bases separated the two germline ends. The germline CDR1 and CDR2 sequences are SEHNR and FQNEAQ (reference sequence). This CDR3 region has 15 residues. CDR3 bases: TGTGCCAGCCGCCCAGGGAATTCGAACACCGGGGAGCTGTTTTTT. As protein: CASRPGNSNTGELFF.

This clone has at least ten counts. The chain has TRBV11-2 and TRBJ2-2; no clear D gene. The germline V gene encodes CDR1 SGHAT and CDR2 FQNNGV. Trimming pared 1 base from V and 4 bases from J, leaving 10 bases between. The CDR3 extends over 15 amino acids. The CDR3 coding sequence is TGTGCCAGCAGCTTAGTAGGGAAAGCCACCGGGGAGCTGTTTTTT. It yields the protein CASSLVGKATGELFF.

The chain recombines TRBV7-8 with TRBJ2-2; D is unclear. The V end lost 5 bases, the J end lost 7 bases, and 14 bases lay between the germline ends. Germline assignment: CDR1 SGHVS and CDR2 FQNEAQ. This CDR3 comprises 14 residues. The CDR3 DNA follows: TGTGCCAGCAGCCCCGGCCCCTTAGGCGGGGAGCTGTTTTTT. Translated, it gives CASSPGPLGGELFF.

The gene calls are TRBV2 and TRBJ2-3; D may be TRBD1 or TRBD2 (6 bases each). Trimming removed 9 bases at V and 2 bases at J, with 24 bases between. There are 17 residues in the CDR3. The germline CDR1 and CDR2 sequences are SNHLY and FYNNEI. The CDR3, as DNA: TGTGCCAGGGATGAATTCGGGGGCCGGTCAACCACAGATACGCAGTATTTT. It specifies CARDEFGGRSTTDTQYF.

J is TRBJ2-3 and V is TRBV13; D remains ambiguous. CDR1 and CDR2 from the germline V gene are PRHDT and FYEKMQ (reference sequence). The germline V and J ends were trimmed by 5 bases and 5 bases, with 11 bases remaining between them. The CDR3 consists of 13 residues. The CDR3 sequence is CASSPSNVDTQYF. The CDR3 DNA reads as TGTGCCAGCAGCCCTTCAAACGTAGATACGCAGTATTTT.

The chain combines TRBV19 with TRBJ1-1; D may be TRBD1 (5 bases). Germline loops: CDR1 LNHDA, CDR2 SQIVND (reference sequence). This CDR3 spans 13 amino acids. Deletions cut 6 bases from V and 2 bases from J, with 10 bases between. The CDR3 DNA sequence: TGTGCCAGTAGCACGGGACCCAACACTGAAGCTTTCTTT. Amino acids: CASSTGPNTEAFF.

This clone was counted a few times. The chain recombines TRBV10-3 with TRBJ2-7; D gene ambiguous. The CDR3 is made up of 14 amino acids. The V end lost 1 base, the J end lost 0 bases, and 7 bases lay between the germline ends. Germline lookup yields CDR1 ENHRY and CDR2 SYGVKD. CDR3 loop: CAISEWALSYEQYF. CDR3 bases: TGTGCCATCAGTGAGTGGGCCCTCTCCTACGAGCAGTACTTC.

This chain connects TRBV27 to TRBJ1-4; D remains unclear. The germline V gene has CDR1 MNHEY and CDR2 SMNVEV (reference sequence). The CDR3 extends over 14 amino acids. V lost 2 bases and J 4 bases, leaving 8 bases between the germline ends. CDR3 in amino acids: CASSLQALNEKLFF. The CDR3 DNA reads TGTGCCAGCAGTTTACAGGCCCTTAATGAAAAACTGTTTTTT. The whole variable domain, filled in from reference TRBV27 and TRBJ1-4, reads EAQVTQNPRYLITVTGKKLTVTCSQNMNHEYMSWYRQDPGLGLRQIYYSMNVEVTDKGDVPEGYKVSRKEKRNFPLILESPSPNQTSLYFCASSLQALNEKLFFGSGTQLSVL.

The chain couples TRBV5-6 to TRBJ2-2; weak D call: TRBD1 (6 bases). V was clipped by 6 bases and J by 2 bases, with 14 bases between them. CDR3 length: 15 residues. CDR1 and CDR2 (germline): SGHDT, YYEEEE. The CDR3: CASTILTGNTGELFF. The CDR3 DNA reads as TGTGCCAGCACCATCCTGACAGGCAACACCGGGGAGCTGTTTTTT.

J is TRBJ2-5 and V is TRBV13; D may be TRBD2 (6 bases). Trimming took off 8 bases at V and 2 bases at J, with 9 bases between the two ends. CDR1 and CDR2 from the germline V gene are PRHDT and FYEKMQ (reference sequence). The CDR3 has 12 amino acids. For the CDR3, the DNA is TGTGCCAGCGGGGACTCTCAAGAGACCCAGTACTTC. Protein sequence: CASGDSQETQYF.

The chain carries TRBV5-6 and TRBJ2-3; the D is unclear. Trimming took 1 base from V and 6 from J, leaving 9 bases between them. The germline V gene encodes CDR1 SGHDT and CDR2 YYEEEE. CDR3 length equals 13 residues. The chain's CDR3 is CASSLRVLDTQYF. CDR3 nucleotide sequence: TGTGCCAGCAGCTTGCGGGTTCTGGATACGCAGTATTTT.

CDR3 loop: CASGWRGYEQYF. The DNA for the CDR3 is TGTGCCAGCGGGTGGAGGGGCTACGAGCAGTACTTC. This rearrangement joins TRBV2 to TRBJ2-7, with TRBD2 as a possible D gene (6 bases). The V and J ends lost 8 bases and 3 bases respectively, with 11 bases between them. Per germline, CDR1 SNHLY and CDR2 FYNNEI. The CDR3 totals 12 residues.